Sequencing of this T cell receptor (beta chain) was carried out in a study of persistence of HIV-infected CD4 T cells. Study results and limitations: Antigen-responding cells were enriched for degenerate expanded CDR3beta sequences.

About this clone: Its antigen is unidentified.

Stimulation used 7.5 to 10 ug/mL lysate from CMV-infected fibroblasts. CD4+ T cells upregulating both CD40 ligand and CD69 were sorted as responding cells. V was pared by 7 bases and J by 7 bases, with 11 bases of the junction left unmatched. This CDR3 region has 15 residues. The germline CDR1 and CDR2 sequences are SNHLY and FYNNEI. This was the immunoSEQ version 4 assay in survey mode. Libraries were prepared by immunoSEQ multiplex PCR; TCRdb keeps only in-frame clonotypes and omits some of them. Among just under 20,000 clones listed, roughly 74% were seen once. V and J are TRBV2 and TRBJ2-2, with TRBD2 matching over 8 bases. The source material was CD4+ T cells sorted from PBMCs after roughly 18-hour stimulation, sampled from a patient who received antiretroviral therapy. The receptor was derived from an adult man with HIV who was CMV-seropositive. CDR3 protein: CASKSGGLEGGELFF. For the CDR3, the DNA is TGTGCCAGCAAAAGCGGGGGCCTCGAGGGCGGGGAGCTGTTTTTT.